The sequence of this TCR beta chain was determined in a study of Graves' ophthalmopathy and Graves' hyperthyroidism. Study as a whole: Specimen type is peripheral blood, obtained at initial diagnosis before any treatment.

The starting material, 8 to 10 ml of fresh peripheral blood, provided the PBMCs. The CDR3 extends over 12 amino acids. V was cut by 10 bases and J by 0 bases, with 10 bases left in between. This clonotype has a count of ten or more. Amplified TCR beta CDR3 regions were obtained using RNA transcripts as template. Second-round multiplex PCR followed a first-round RT-PCR using HTBI primers. TCRdb independently ran MiXCR on the multiplex PCR reads; one entry per CDR3 protein. The data show 350,000 to 450,000 distinct CDR3 sequences, around 20% seen once. This sequence joins TRBV12-3 or TRBV12-4 and TRBJ2-7; TRBD1 or TRBD2 may be the D gene (5 bases each). Specimen: peripheral blood. This clonotype originated in a woman aged 18-29 years with Graves' ophthalmopathy. CDR3 residues: CAIRDGSYEQYF. The CDR3 bases are TGTGCCATCCGGGACGGCTCCTACGAGCAGTACTTC.